This TCR beta chain was recorded in a study of tumor and adjacent non-tumor tissue in lung cancer. V was shortened by 0 bases and J by 9 bases, with 12 bases between the two germline ends. The germline V gene has CDR1 LNHNV and CDR2 YYDKDF (reference sequence). This CDR3 comprises 13 residues. Study-wide results and caveats: Top 100 clones took a larger repertoire share in normal lung.

Worth noting for this clonotype: The antigen is undetermined.

The library came from three nested PCR rounds adapted from ARM-PCR protocols. One entry per CDR3 protein, called by TCRdb with MiXCR from the multiplex PCR reads. The sample lists roughly 70,000 distinct CDR3 sequences, around 78% occurring once. RNA was extracted from bulk tissue without any cell sorting. Between August and November 2014, newly diagnosed, chemotherapy-naive lung cancer patients underwent thoracic surgery in China. Sequenced material: lung tumor tissue. V and J are TRBV15 and TRBJ2-7, with D perhaps matching TRBD1 (6 bases). The sequence was collected from a man aged 60-69 years with non-small cell lung cancer. The CDR3 DNA follows: TGTGCCACCAGCAGAGACCTCCGACAGGCGCAGTACTTC. Translated, it gives CATSRDLRQAQYF.